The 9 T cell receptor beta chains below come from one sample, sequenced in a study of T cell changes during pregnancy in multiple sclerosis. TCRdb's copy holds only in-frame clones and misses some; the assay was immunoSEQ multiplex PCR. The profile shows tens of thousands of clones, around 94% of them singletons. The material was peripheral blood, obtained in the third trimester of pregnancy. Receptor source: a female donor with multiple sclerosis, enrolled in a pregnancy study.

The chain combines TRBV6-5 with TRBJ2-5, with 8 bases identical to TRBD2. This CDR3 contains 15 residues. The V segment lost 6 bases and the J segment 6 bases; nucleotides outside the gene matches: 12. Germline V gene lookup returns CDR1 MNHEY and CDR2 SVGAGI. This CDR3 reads CASSFNGGAGKTQYF. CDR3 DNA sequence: TGTGCCAGCAGCTTCAACGGGGGGGCAGGAAAGACCCAGTACTTC.

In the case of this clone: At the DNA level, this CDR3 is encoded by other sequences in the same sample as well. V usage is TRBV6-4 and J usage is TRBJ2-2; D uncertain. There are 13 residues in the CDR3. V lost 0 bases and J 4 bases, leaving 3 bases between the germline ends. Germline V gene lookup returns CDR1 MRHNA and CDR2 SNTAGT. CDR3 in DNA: TGTGCCAGCAGTGACTCTAGCACCGGGGAGCTGTTTTTT. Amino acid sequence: CASSDSSTGELFF.

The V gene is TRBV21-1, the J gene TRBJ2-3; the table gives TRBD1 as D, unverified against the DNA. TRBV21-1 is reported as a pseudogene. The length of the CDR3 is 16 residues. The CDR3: CASSKAQVRKTDTQYF. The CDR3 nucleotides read TGTGCCAGCAGCAAGGCACAGGTGCGGAAAACAGATACGCAGTATTTT.

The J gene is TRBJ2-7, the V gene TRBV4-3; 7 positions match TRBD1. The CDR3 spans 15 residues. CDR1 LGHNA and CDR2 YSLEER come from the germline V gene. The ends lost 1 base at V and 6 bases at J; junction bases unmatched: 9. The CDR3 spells CASSQVPGGSGEQYF. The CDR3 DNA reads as TGCGCCAGCAGCCAAGTCCCAGGGGGATCCGGCGAGCAGTACTTC.

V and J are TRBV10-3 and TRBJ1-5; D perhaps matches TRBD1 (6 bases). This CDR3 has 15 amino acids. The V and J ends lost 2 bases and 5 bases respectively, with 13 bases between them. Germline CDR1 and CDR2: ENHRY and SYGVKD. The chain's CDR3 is CAISEGTGKDQPQHF. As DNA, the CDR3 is TGTGCCATCAGTGAGGGTACAGGGAAGGATCAGCCCCAGCATTTT.

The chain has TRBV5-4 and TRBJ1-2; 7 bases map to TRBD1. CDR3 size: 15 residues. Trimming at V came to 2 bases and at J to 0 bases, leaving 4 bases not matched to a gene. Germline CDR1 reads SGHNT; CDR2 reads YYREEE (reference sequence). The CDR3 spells CASSFRDRANYGYTF. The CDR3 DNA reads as TGTGCCAGCAGCTTCCGGGACAGAGCTAACTATGGCTACACCTTC. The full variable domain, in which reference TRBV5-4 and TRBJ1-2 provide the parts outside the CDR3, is ETGVTQSPTHLIKTRGQQVTLRCSSQSGHNTVSWYQQALGQGPQFIFQYYREEENGRGNFPPRFSGLQFPNYSSELNVNALELDDSALYLCASSFRDRANYGYTFGSGTRLTVV.

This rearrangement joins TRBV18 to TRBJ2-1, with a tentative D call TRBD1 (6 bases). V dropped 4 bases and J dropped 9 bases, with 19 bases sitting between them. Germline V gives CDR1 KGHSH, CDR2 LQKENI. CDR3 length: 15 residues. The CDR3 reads CASSRKQGLGSEQFF. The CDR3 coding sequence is TGTGCCAGCTCACGTAAACAGGGTCTTGGGAGTGAGCAGTTCTTC. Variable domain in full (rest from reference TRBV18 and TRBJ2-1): NAGVMQNPRHLVRRRGQEARLRCSPMKGHSHVYWYRQLPEEGLKFMVYLQKENIIDESGMPKERFSAEFPKEGPSILRIQQVVRGDSAAYFCASSRKQGLGSEQFFGPGTRLTVL.

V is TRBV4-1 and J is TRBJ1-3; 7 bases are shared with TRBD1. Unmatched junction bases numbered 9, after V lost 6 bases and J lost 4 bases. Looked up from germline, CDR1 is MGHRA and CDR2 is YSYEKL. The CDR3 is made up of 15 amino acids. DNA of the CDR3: TGCGCCAGCAGTCCGGAGACAGGGACCGGAAACACCATATATTTT. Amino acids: CASSPETGTGNTIYF.

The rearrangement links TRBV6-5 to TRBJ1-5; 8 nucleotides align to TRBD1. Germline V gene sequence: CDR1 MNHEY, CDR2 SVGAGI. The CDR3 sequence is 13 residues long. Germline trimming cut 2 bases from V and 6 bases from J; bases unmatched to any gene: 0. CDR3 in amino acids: CASSYDRGQPQHF. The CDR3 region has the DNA TGTGCCAGCAGTTACGACAGGGGTCAGCCCCAGCATTTT.